These 17 T cell receptor beta chains were all obtained from the same sample, sequenced in a study of T cell repertoires in aging, cancer and after chemotherapy. Rearranged V-D-J TRB sequences were amplified with a mixed TRB-A/B primer pool. TCRdb re-called the multiplex PCR reads with MiXCR, one entry per CDR3 protein. Here the sample spans more than 8,000 distinct CDR3 sequences, under 35% being singletons. Amplification of TCR beta used genomic DNA extracted from peripheral blood. The material sequenced was blood. The receptors stem from a human donor in good health.

V gene TRBV28 combines with J gene TRBJ1-2; D is uncertain. Germline V gene lookup returns CDR1 MDHEN and CDR2 SYDVKM. The length of the CDR3 is 12 residues. The ends were cut back, 4 bases at V and 4 bases at J, with 7 bases in the middle. CDR3 loop: CASSYRAYGYTF. The CDR3 nucleotides read TGTGCCAGCAGTTATAGGGCCTATGGCTACACCTTC.

This clonotype was detected a few times. This rearrangement joins TRBV6-1 to TRBJ1-5, with D unclear. The V gene's germline CDR1 is MNHNS and CDR2 SASEGT. With 5 bases removed from V and 4 bases from J, the gap between germline ends came to 12 bases. CDR3 length: 14 residues. CDR3 DNA sequence: TGTGCCAGCAGTTACGCTAGGATTAATCAGCCCCAGCATTTT. Residues: CASSYARINQPQHF.

On this clonotype itself: A read error may explain this, as a much larger clone is one base away. This chain connects TRBV6-5 to TRBJ2-7; D gene uncertain. There are 13 residues in the CDR3. CDR1 is MNHEY, CDR2 SVGAGI, per germline. The CDR3 DNA reads TGTGCCAGCAGTTACATGCCCTCCTACAAGCAGTACTTC. Protein: CASSYMPSYKQYF.

This clonotype came up a few times. This chain connects TRBV12-3 or TRBV12-4 to TRBJ2-1; tentatively, D is TRBD1 (5 bases). Trimming removed 10 bases from V and 0 bases from J, with 10 bases in between. The CDR3 has 13 amino acids. The CDR3 region is CATQGFSYNEQFF. The DNA of the CDR3 is TGTGCCACCCAGGGATTCTCCTACAATGAGCAGTTCTTC.

J is TRBJ2-3 and V is TRBV19, with 11 bases fitting TRBD1. Germline loops: CDR1 LNHDA, CDR2 SQIVND (reference sequence). Losses at the gene ends were 1 base for V and 3 bases for J; bases not matched to a gene: 6. The CDR3 totals 17 residues. CDR3 in DNA: TGTGCCAGTAGTATAGGACTAGGACAGGGGGCGACAGATACGCAGTATTTT. This sequence encodes CASSIGLGQGATDTQYF.

The CDR3 sequence: CSGMTSGRNWHEQYF. The CDR3 DNA reads as TGCAGTGGCATGACTAGCGGGAGGAACTGGCACGAGCAGTACTTC. The chain joins TRBV20-1 to TRBJ2-7; 13 nucleotides match TRBD2. The germline V gene has CDR1 DFQATT and CDR2 SNEGSKA (reference sequence). The CDR3 extends over 15 amino acids. V shed 7 bases, J shed 5 bases, and the junction held 11 bases outside the gene matches.

In this sample, this clonotype turned up a few times. The chain couples TRBV7-9 to TRBJ2-5; 9 nucleotides line up with TRBD2. The CDR3 has 17 residues. The germline V gene has CDR1 SEHNR and CDR2 FQNEAQ (reference sequence). With 1 base clipped from V and 3 bases from J, the junction kept 9 bases outside the gene matches. The CDR3 bases are TGTGCCAGCAGCTTAGGTGGCGGGAGGGGAACCGAAGAGACCCAGTACTTC. As protein: CASSLGGGRGTEETQYF. Drawing the rest from reference TRBV7-9 and TRBJ2-5, the complete variable domain is DTGVSQNPRHKITKRGQNVTFRCDPISEHNRLYWYRQTLGQGPEFLTYFQNEAQLEKSRLLSDRFSAERPKGSFSTLEIQRTEQGDSAMYLCASSLGGGRGTEETQYFGPGTRLLVL.

The table lists this clonotype with a few counts. V and J are TRBV30 and TRBJ1-5; no clear D. Germline lookup yields CDR1 GTSNPN and CDR2 SVGIG (reference sequence). The CDR3 length is 13 residues. The ends were cut back, 3 bases at V and 3 bases at J, with 9 bases in the middle. CDR3 sequence reads: CAWSSGLNQPQHF. The CDR3 bases are TGTGCCTGGAGCAGTGGGCTCAATCAGCCCCAGCATTTT. Using reference TRBV30 and TRBJ1-5 for the parts outside the CDR3, the full variable domain is SQTIHQWPATLVQPVGSPLSLECTVEGTSNPNLYWYRQAAGRGLQLLFYSVGIGQISSEVPQNLSASRPQDRQFILSSKKLLLSDSGFYLCAWSSGLNQPQHFGDGTRLSIL.

This chain connects TRBV7-2 to TRBJ2-7; maybe TRBD2 (6 bases). The CDR3 extends over 15 amino acids. The ends were cut back, 3 bases at V and 2 bases at J, with 14 bases in the middle. The germline gives CDR1 SGHTA, CDR2 FQGNSA. CDR3 protein: CASSFEGLRTYEQYF. The CDR3, as DNA: TGTGCCAGCAGCTTTGAAGGACTACGAACCTACGAGCAGTACTTC.

In this sample, this clonotype turned up a few times. The chain joins TRBV6-5 to TRBJ2-5; 10 bases align to TRBD2. The CDR3 has 17 amino acids. The germline V gene encodes CDR1 MNHEY and CDR2 SVGAGI. The V gene end was trimmed by 2 bases and the J gene end by 7 bases; junction bases not matched to a gene: 13. The CDR3 spells CASSYGLAGAGLWTQYF. In nucleotides, the CDR3 is TGTGCCAGCAGTTACGGGCTAGCGGGGGCTGGGTTGTGGACCCAGTACTTC.

The chain recombines TRBV6-6 with TRBJ2-1; TRBD2 matches 11 bases. Germline V lookup: CDR1 MNHNY, CDR2 SVGAGI (reference sequence). The CDR3 is 14 residues long. The ends lost 6 bases at V and 4 bases at J; junction bases unmatched: 2. The CDR3 DNA follows: TGTGCCAGCAGGTTAGCGGGAGGGTACAATGAGCAGTTCTTC. This translates into CASRLAGGYNEQFF.

The CDR3 DNA reads TGTGCCAGCAGTTCCGTTGTTGGGGGCGACACCGGGGAGCTGTTTTTT. Amino acids: CASSSVVGGDTGELFF. The V and J genes are TRBV12-3 or TRBV12-4 and TRBJ2-2, with D possibly being TRBD1 (6 bases). V lost 4 bases, J lost 3 bases, and 15 bases lay in between. The CDR3 has 16 amino acids.

The V gene is TRBV19, the J gene TRBJ2-3; 14 positions match TRBD2. The germline CDR1 and CDR2 sequences are LNHDA and SQIVND (reference sequence). The CDR3 consists of 18 residues. The V gene end was trimmed by 3 bases and the J gene end by 4 bases; junction bases not matched to a gene: 9. This CDR3 is CASSILGLAGEWADTQYF. Here the CDR3 DNA reads TGTGCCAGTAGTATCCTGGGACTAGCGGGAGAGTGGGCAGATACGCAGTATTTT.

This clonotype has just a few counts. This chain joins TRBV10-3 and TRBJ2-5; D unresolved. Per the germline V gene, CDR1 is ENHRY and CDR2 is SYGVKD. V was shortened by 3 bases and J by 5 bases, with 10 bases between the two germline ends. The CDR3 loop spans 13 amino acids. The CDR3 DNA reads TGTGCCATCAGTGAATTTGGCTCCGAGACCCAGTACTTC. Its translation is CAISEFGSETQYF.

This clonotype came up a few times. The rearrangement uses TRBV11-2 and TRBJ2-5, with a weak D call TRBD2 (5 bases). Germline V lookup: CDR1 SGHAT, CDR2 FQNNGV. Trimming removed 4 bases from V and 7 bases from J, with 19 bases in between. CDR3 size: 15 residues. The CDR3 DNA reads as TGTGCCAGCAGCTCTGAACGGGCCCTCGCGGGGACCCAGTACTTC. This encodes CASSSERALAGTQYF.

This clonotype counts as medium-sized. This chain links TRBV7-2 with TRBJ2-3, with D possibly TRBD2 on 5 matching bases. Germline CDR1 reads SGHTA; CDR2 reads FQGNSA. The CDR3 loop spans 15 amino acids. Trimming took off 4 bases at V and 1 base at J, with 12 bases between the two ends. CDR3 nucleotides: TGTGCCAGCAGCTACGGAACTAGTCGCACAGATACGCAGTATTTT. Protein product: CASSYGTSRTDTQYF. Full variable domain (rest looked up from reference TRBV7-2 and TRBJ2-3): GAGVSQSPSNKVTEKGKDVELRCDPISGHTALYWYRQSLGQGLEFLIYFQGNSAPDKSGLPSDRFSAERTGGSVSTLTIQRTQQEDSAVYLCASSYGTSRTDTQYFGPGTRLTVL.

This clonotype was recorded a few times. DNA of the CDR3: TGCGCCAGCAGTGATAGACAGGGCATCACCGGGGAGCTGTTTTTT. As protein: CASSDRQGITGELFF. This chain connects TRBV10-1 to TRBJ2-2; TRBD1 matches at 7 bases. The CDR3 is made up of 15 amino acids. CDR1 is WNHNN and CDR2 is SYGVQD in the germline V gene (reference sequence). V was pared by 3 bases and J by 4 bases, with 5 bases of the junction left unmatched.